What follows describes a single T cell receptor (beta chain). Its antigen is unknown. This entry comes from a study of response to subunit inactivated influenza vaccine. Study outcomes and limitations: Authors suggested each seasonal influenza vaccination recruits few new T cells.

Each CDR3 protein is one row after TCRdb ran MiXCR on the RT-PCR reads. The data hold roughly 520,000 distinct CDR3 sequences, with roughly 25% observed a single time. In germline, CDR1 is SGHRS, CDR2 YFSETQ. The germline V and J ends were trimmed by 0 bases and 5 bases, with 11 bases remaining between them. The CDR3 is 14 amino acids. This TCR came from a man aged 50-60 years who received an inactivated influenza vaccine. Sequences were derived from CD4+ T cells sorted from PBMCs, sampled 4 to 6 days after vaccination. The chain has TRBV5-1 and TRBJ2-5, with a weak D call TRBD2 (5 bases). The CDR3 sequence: CASSLERSGETQYF. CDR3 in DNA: TGCGCCAGCAGCTTGGAGCGGTCGGGGGAGACCCAGTACTTC.